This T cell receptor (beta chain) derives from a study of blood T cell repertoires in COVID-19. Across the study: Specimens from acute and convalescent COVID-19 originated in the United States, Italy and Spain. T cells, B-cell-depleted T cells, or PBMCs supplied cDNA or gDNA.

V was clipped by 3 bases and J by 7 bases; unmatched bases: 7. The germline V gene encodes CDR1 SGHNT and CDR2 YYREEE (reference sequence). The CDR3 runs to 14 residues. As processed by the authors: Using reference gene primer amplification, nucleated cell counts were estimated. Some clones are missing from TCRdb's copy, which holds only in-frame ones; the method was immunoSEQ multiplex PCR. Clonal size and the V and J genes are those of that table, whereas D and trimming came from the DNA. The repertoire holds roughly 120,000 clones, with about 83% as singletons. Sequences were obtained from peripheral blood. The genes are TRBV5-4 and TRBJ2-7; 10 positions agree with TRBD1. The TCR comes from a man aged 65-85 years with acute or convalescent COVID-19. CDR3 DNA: TGTGCCAGCAGCTCGCCAGACAGGGGGCGGGAGCAGTACTTC. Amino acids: CASSSPDRGREQYF.